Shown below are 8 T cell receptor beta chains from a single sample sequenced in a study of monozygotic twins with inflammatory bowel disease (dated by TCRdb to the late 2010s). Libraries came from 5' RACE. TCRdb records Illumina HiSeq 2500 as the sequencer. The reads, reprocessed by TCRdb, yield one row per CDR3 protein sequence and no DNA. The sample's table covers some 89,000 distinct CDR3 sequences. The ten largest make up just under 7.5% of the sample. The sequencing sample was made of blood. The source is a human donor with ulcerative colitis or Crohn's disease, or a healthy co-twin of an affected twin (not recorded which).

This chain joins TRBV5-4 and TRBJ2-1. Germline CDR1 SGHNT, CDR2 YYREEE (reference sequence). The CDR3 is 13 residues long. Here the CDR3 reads CASSSWDYNEQFF.

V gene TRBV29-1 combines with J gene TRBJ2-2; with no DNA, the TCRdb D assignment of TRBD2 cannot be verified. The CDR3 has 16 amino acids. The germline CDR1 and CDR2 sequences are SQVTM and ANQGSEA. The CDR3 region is CSVLGTSGGFGGELFF.

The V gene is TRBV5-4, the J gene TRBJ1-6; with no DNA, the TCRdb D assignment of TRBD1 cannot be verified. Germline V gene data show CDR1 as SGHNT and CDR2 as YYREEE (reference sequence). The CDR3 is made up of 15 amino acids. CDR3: CASSLVPGTDSPLHF.

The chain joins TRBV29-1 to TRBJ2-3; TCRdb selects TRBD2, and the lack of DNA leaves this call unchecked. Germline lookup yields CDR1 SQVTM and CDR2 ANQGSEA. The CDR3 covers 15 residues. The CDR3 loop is CSVRGLAGVTDTQYF.

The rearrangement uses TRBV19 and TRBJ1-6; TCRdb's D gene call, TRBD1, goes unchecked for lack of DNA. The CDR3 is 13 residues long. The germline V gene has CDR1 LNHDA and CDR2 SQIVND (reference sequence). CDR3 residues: CASSIYRGSPLHF.

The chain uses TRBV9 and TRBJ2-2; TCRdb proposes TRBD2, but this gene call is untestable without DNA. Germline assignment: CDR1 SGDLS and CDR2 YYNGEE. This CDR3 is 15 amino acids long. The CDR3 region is CASSAGGINTGELFF.

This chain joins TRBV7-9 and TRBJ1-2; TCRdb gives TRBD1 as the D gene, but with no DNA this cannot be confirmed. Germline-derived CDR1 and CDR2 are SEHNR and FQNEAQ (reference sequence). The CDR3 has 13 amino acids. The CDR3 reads CASSSVGARGYTF.

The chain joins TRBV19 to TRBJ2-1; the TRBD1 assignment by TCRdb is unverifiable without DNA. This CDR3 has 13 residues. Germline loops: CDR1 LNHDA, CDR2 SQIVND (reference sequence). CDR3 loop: CASTVRVDGEQFF.